This entry lists 9 T cell receptor beta chains sequenced from one sample in a study of blood T cells in healthy people across ages. Then a second PCR, running about 6 to 12 cycles, was carried out with a sample-barcoded 5' primer and a J-beta primer mix. Using its own MiXCR run on the 5' RACE reads, TCRdb lists one record per CDR3 protein. The sample has about 900,000 distinct CDR3 sequences; around 49% are singletons. Material: blood. These receptors came from a man between 25 and 39 years old in good health.

The chain couples TRBV20-1 to TRBJ2-2, with D unresolved. Germline loops: CDR1 DFQATT, CDR2 SNEGSKA (reference sequence). The CDR3 loop spans 16 amino acids. V was cut by 5 bases and J by 4 bases, with 20 bases left in between. The CDR3, as DNA: TGCAGTGCTCCCCATCCGGCCATTCGAGGCACCGGGGAGCTGTTTTTT. Amino acid sequence: CSAPHPAIRGTGELFF.

The chain uses TRBV20-1 and TRBJ2-7; TRBD1 aligns across 8 bases. V dropped 2 bases and J dropped 3; count of bases not matched to a gene: 9. The CDR3 covers 15 residues. Germline V gene data show CDR1 as DFQATT and CDR2 as SNEGSKA (reference sequence). The CDR3 region has the DNA TGCAGTGCTAGAAATCACAGGGGGGTTAGCTACGAGCAGTACTTC. This translates into CSARNHRGVSYEQYF.

This clonotype was picked up a small number of times. The chain joins TRBV28 to TRBJ2-3; 9 nucleotides line up with TRBD2. V gave up 6 bases and J gave up 6 bases; unmatched junction bases: 10. Germline V gene data show CDR1 as MDHEN and CDR2 as SYDVKM. The CDR3 extends over 15 amino acids. For the CDR3, the DNA is TGTGCCAGCAGGGGAGCAAGCCTAGCGGGGGATACGCAGTATTTT. It specifies CASRGASLAGDTQYF.

The chain is built from TRBV7-9 and TRBJ1-4; unclear D gene. CDR1 is SEHNR, CDR2 FQNEAQ, per germline (reference sequence). V was shortened by 1 base and J by 5 bases, with 11 bases between the two germline ends. The CDR3 consists of 15 residues. In nucleotides, the CDR3 is TGTGCCAGCAGCTTAGAATCTGGGATGAATGAAAAACTGTTTTTT. It encodes CASSLESGMNEKLFF. The variable domain in full, completed from reference TRBV7-9 and TRBJ1-4, reads DTGVSQNPRHKITKRGQNVTFRCDPISEHNRLYWYRQTLGQGPEFLTYFQNEAQLEKSRLLSDRFSAERPKGSFSTLEIQRTEQGDSAMYLCASSLESGMNEKLFFGSGTQLSVL.

V usage is TRBV12-3 or TRBV12-4 and J usage is TRBJ1-5; D call uncertain. This CDR3 has 14 amino acids. Trimming shortened V by 0 bases and J by 3 bases, and 6 bases separated the two germline ends. The CDR3 DNA reads TGTGCCAGCAGTTTAGCACAGCTCAATCAGCCCCAGCATTTT. It translates to CASSLAQLNQPQHF.

This clonotype was seen more than once but under ten times. CDR3 sequence: CSARDRGTGSYEQYF. CDR3 in DNA: TGCAGTGCTAGGGACCGTGGGACAGGGTCCTACGAGCAGTACTTC. The V gene is TRBV20-1, the J gene TRBJ2-7; 9 bases are shared with TRBD1. The CDR3 is 15 residues long. The J segment lost 1 base and the V segment lost 3 bases, leaving 7 bases of the junction unmatched. The germline V gene encodes CDR1 DFQATT and CDR2 SNEGSKA (reference sequence).

This clonotype was counted only a few times. The J gene is TRBJ2-1, the V gene TRBV20-1, with D uncertain. The CDR3 covers 14 residues. Trimming shortened V by 0 bases and J by 7 bases, and 13 bases separated the two germline ends. Germline CDR1 DFQATT, CDR2 SNEGSKA (reference sequence). The CDR3 coding sequence is TGCAGTGCTAGAGATGAAACTTTTAAAAATGAGCAGTTCTTC. Translation gives CSARDETFKNEQFF.

V usage is TRBV12-3 or TRBV12-4 and J usage is TRBJ2-5; the D gene could be TRBD1 or TRBD2 (6 bases each). V lost 7 bases and J 5 bases, leaving 20 bases between the germline ends. The CDR3 is made up of 15 amino acids. CDR3 DNA sequence: TGTGCCAGCATCCCAAGTATCGGGGGCCGGGAGACCCAGTACTTC. It is translated as CASIPSIGGRETQYF.

The chain is built from TRBV12-3 or TRBV12-4 and TRBJ2-5; 10 bases match TRBD1. The J call could be wrong; TRBJ2-7 is a better fit for the DNA end. The CDR3 spans 13 residues. The CDR3 DNA sequence: TGTGCCAGCGGGGACAGGGGTTACTGCGAGCAGTACTTC. Its translation: CASGDRGYCEQYF.